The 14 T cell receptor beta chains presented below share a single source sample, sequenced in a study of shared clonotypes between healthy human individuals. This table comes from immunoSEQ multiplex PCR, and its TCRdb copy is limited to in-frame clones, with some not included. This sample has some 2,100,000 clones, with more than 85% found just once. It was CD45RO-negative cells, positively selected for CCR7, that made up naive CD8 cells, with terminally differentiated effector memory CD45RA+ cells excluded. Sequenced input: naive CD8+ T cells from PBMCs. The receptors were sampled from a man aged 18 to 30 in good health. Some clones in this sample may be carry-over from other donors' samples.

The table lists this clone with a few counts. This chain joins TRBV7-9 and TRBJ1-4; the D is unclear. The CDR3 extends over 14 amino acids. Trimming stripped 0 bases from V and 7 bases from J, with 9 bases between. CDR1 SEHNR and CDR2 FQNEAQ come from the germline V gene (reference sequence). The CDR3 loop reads CASSLADRSEKLFF. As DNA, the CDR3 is TGTGCCAGCAGCTTAGCTGATCGGAGTGAAAAACTGTTTTTT.

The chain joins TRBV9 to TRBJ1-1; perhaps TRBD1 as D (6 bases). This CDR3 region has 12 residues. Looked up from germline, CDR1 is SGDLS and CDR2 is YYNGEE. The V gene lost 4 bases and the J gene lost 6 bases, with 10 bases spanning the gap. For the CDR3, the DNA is TGTGCCAGCAGCAGAGGGGGGGCTGAAGCTTTCTTT. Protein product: CASSRGGAEAFF. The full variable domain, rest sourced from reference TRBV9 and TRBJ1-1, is DSGVTQTPKHLITATGQRVTLRCSPRSGDLSVYWYQQSLDQGLQFLIQYYNGEERAKGNILERFSAQQFPDLHSELNLSSLELGDSALYFCASSRGGAEAFFGQGTRLTVV.

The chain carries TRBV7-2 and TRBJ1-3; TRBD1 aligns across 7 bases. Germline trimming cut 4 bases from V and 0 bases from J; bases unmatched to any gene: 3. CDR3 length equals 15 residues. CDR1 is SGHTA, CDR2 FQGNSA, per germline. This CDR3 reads CASSSGQYSGNTIYF. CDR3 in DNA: TGTGCCAGCAGCTCGGGACAGTACTCTGGAAACACCATATATTTT.

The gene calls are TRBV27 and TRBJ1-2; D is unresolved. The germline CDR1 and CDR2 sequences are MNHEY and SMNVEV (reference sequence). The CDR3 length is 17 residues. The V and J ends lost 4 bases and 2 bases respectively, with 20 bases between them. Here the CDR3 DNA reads TGTGCCAGCAGTTCCTCCGTGAGACCCGGGCTGAACTATGGCTACACCTTC. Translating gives CASSSSVRPGLNYGYTF.

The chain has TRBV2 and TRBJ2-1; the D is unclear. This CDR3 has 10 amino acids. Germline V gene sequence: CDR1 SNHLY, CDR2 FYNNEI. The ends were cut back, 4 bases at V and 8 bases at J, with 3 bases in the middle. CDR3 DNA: TGTGCCAGCAGTGGGGATGAGCAGTTCTTC. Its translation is CASSGDEQFF.

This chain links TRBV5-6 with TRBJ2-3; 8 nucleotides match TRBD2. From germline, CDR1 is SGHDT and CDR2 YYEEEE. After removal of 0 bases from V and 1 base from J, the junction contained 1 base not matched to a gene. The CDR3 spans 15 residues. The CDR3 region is CASSLETSGTDTQYF. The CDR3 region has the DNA TGTGCCAGCAGCTTGGAGACTAGCGGCACAGATACGCAGTATTTT.

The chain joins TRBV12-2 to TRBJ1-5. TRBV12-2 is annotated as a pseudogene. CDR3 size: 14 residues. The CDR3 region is CASRLIRGNQPQHF. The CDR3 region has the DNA TGTGCAAGTCGCTTAATTCGAGGCAATCAGCCCCAGCATTTT.

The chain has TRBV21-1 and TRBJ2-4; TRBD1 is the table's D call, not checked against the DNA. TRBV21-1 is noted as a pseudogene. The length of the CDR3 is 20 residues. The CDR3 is CASGESWGQGDSMAKNIQYF. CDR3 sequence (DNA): TGTGCCAGCGGGGAGTCTTGGGGACAGGGGGATTCGATGGCCAAAAACATTCAGTACTTC.

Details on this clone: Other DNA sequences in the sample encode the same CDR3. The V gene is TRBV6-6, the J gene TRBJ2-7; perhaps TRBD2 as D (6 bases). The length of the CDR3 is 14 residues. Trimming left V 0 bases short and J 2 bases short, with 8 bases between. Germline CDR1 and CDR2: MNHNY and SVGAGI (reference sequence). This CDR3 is CASSYSSGAYEQYF. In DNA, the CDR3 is TGTGCCAGCAGTTACTCTAGCGGCGCCTACGAGCAGTACTTC.

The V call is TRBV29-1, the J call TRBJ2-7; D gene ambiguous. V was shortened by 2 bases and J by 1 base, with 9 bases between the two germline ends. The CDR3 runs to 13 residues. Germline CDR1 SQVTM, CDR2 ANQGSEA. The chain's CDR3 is CSVERQESYEQYF. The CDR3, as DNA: TGCAGCGTTGAAAGGCAGGAATCCTACGAGCAGTACTTC.

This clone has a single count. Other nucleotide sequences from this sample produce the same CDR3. CDR3 amino acids: CASSPGGQETQYF. The CDR3 DNA follows: TGTGCCAGCAGCCCGGGGGGCCAAGAGACCCAGTACTTC. The chain couples TRBV9 to TRBJ2-5; 7 bases are a match to TRBD2. This CDR3 has 13 residues. Germline V gene data show CDR1 as SGDLS and CDR2 as YYNGEE. The J segment lost 1 base and the V segment lost 4 bases, leaving 1 base of the junction unmatched.

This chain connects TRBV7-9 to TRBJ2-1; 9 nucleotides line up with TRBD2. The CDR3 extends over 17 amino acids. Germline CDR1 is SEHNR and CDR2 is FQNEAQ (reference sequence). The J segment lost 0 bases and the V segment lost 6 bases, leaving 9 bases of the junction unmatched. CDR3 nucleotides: TGTGCCAGCAGTGGGCCAAGCGGGAGGAGCTCCTACAATGAGCAGTTCTTC. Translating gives CASSGPSGRSSYNEQFF.

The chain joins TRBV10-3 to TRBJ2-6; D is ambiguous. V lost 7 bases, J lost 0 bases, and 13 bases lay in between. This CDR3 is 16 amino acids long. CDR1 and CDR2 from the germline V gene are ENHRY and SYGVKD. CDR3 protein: CAIKSDGLSGANVLTF. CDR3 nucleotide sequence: TGTGCCATCAAATCAGACGGGCTCTCTGGGGCCAACGTCCTGACTTTC.

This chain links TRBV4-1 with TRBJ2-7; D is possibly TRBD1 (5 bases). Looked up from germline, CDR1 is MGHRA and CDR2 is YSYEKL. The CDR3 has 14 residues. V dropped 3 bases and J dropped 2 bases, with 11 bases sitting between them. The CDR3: CASSHQGGTYEQYF. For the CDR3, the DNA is TGCGCCAGCAGCCATCAGGGTGGCACCTACGAGCAGTACTTC.